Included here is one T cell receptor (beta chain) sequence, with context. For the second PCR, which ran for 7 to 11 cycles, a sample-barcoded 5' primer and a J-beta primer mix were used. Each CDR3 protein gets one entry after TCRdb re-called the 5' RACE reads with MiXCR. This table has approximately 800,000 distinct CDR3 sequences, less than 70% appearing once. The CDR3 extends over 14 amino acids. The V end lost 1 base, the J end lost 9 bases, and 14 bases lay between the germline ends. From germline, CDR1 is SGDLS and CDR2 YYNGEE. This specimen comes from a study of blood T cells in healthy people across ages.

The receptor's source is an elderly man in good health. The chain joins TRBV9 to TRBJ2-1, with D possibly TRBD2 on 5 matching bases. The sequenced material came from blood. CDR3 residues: CASSVPGLGSEQFF. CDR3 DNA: TGTGCCAGCAGCGTACCCGGGTTAGGGAGTGAGCAGTTCTTC.